This entry concerns a single T cell receptor beta chain. The antigen is not known. These data are taken from a study of cytomegalovirus exposure and HLA in healthy donors. Whole-study findings and limits: An analysis was carried out at a later point. It showed that HLA-associated TCR beta chains were more clonally expanded than equally common non-associated chains.

Trimming at V came to 3 bases and at J to 5 bases, leaving 6 bases not matched to a gene. The CDR3 sequence is 15 residues long. CDR1 and CDR2 (germline): LGHNA, YSLEER. The PCR had 60 Vbeta and 13 Jbeta primers. This table comes from immunoSEQ multiplex PCR, and its TCRdb copy is limited to in-frame clones, with some not included. The sample records a few hundred thousand clones, approximately 81% being singletons. The sequencing input was PBMCs. This receptor was obtained from a man aged 25-40 years in good health and CMV-seronegative. The gene calls are TRBV4-3 and TRBJ2-5; 10 nucleotides agree with TRBD1. The CDR3 sequence: CASSQMTGGGETQYF. The DNA of the CDR3 is TGCGCCAGCAGCCAGATGACAGGGGGCGGGGAGACCCAGTACTTC.